This T cell receptor (beta chain) was recovered during a study of T cell changes during pregnancy in multiple sclerosis. Trimming cost V 7 bases and J 2 bases, with 11 bases left between them. CDR3 length: 13 amino acids. CDR1 MDHEN and CDR2 SYDVKM come from the germline V gene. Using immunoSEQ multiplex PCR, the repertoire was profiled, and TCRdb retains in-frame clones only, with some absent. The table lists over 65,000 clones, roughly nine tenths of them singletons, with 2.5% in the top ten. The sequence was obtained from a female donor with multiple sclerosis, enrolled in a pregnancy study. The rearrangement uses TRBV28 and TRBJ1-1; D is unresolved. The sequencing here drew on peripheral blood, taken in the first trimester of pregnancy. CDR3 amino acids: CASTSDINTEAFF. The CDR3 coding sequence is TGTGCCAGCACCTCAGACATAAACACTGAAGCTTTCTTT. Looking up the rest from reference TRBV28 and TRBJ1-1 gives the full variable domain: DVKVTQSSRYLVKRTGEKVFLECVQDMDHENMFWYRQDPGLGLRLIYFSYDVKMKEKGDIPEGYSVSREKKERFSLILESASTNQTSMYLCASTSDINTEAFFGQGTRLTVV.